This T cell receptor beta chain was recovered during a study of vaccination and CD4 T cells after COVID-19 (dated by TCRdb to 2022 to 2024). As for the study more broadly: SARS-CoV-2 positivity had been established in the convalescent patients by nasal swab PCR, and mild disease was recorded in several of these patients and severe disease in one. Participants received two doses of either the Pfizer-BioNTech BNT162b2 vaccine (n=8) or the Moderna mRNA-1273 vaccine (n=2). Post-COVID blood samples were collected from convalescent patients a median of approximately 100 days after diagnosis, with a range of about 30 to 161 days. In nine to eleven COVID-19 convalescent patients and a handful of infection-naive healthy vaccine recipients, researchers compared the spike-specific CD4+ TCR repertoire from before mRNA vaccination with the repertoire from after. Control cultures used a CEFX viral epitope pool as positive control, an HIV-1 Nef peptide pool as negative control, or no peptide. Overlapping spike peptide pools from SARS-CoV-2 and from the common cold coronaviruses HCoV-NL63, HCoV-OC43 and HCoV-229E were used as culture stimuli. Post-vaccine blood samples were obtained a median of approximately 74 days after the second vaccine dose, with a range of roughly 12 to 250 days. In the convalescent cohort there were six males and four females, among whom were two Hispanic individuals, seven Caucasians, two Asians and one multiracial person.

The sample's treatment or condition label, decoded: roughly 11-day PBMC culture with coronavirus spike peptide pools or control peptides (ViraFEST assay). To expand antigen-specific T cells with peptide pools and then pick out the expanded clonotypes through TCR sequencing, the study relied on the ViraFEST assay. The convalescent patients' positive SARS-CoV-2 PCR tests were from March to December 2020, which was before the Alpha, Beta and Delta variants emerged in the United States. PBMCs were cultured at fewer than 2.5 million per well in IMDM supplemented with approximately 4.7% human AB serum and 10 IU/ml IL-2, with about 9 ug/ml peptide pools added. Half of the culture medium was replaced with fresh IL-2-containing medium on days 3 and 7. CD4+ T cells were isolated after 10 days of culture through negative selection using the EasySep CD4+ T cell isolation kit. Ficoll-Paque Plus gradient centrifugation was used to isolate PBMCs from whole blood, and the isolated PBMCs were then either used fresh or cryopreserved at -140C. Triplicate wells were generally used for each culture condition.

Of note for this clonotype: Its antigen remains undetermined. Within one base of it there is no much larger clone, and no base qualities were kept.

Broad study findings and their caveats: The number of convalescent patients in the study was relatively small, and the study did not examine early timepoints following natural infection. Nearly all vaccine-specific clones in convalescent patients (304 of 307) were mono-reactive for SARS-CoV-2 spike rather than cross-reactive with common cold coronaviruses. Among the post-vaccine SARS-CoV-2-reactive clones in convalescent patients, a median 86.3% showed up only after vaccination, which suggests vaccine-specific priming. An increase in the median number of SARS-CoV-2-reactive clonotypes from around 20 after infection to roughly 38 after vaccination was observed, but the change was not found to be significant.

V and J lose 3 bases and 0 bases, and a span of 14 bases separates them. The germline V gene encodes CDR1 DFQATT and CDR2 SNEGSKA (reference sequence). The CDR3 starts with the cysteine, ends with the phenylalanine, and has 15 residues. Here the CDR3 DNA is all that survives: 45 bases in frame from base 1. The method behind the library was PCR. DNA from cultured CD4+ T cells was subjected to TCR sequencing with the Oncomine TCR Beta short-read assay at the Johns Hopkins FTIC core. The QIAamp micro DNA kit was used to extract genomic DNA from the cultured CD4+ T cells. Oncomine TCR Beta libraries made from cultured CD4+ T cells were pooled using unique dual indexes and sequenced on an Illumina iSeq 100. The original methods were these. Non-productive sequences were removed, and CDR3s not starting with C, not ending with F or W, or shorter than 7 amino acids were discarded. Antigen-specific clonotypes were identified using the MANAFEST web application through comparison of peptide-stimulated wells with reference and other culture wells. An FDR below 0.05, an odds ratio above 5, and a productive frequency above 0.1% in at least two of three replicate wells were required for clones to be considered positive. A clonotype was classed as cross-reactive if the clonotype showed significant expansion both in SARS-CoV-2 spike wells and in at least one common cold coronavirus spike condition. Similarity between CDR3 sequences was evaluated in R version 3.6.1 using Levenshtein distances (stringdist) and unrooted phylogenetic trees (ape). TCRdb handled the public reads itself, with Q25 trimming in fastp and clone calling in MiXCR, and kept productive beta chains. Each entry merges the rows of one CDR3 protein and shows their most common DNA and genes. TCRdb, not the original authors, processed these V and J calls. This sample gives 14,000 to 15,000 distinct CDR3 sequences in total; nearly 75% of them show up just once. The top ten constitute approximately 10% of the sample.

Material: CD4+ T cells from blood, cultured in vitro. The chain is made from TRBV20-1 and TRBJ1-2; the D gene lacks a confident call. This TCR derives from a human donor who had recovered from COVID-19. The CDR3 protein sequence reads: CSASPYSISNYGYTF. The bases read TGCAGTGCTAGCCCTTACTCGATCTCTAACTATGGCTACACCTTC.